These T cell receptor beta chains were read from a single sample in a study of blood T cell repertoires in COVID-19. Libraries were prepared by immunoSEQ multiplex PCR; TCRdb keeps only in-frame clonotypes and omits some of them. The sample holds hundreds of thousands of clones, around nine tenths seen once. The sample taken for sequencing was peripheral blood. The source of these receptors is a man aged 60 to 69 with COVID-19, enrolled during active disease. The CDR3 runs from the conserved cysteine through the conserved F or W. The D gene is left open where the match is weak. Rows may omit the clone size; those that give it use once, few, many or a size class.

>-|TRBV6-1|-|TRBJ1-1
CASSDQGLGNTEAFF
TGTGCCAGCAGTGATCAGGGGTTAGGGAACACTGAAGCTTTCTTT
>-|TRBV12-5|TRBD1|TRBJ1-2
CATGTGLIDGYTF
TGTGCTACCGGGACAGGCTTAATTGATGGCTACACCTTC
>once|TRBV19|TRBD2|TRBJ2-3
CASSIGGGLGDTQYF
TGTGCCAGTAGTATAGGCGGGGGGCTGGGAGATACGCAGTATTTT
>-|TRBV5-5|-|TRBJ1-5
CASSVTGNSNQPQHF
TGTGCCAGCAGCGTTACAGGGAACAGCAATCAGCCCCAGCATTTT
>-|TRBV18|TRBD1|TRBJ2-5
CASSPTGQETQYF
TGTGCCAGCTCCCCGACAGGGCAAGAGACCCAGTACTTC
>-|TRBV6-1|TRBD1|TRBJ1-1
CASGGQGAIYHTEAFF
TGTGCCAGCGGTGGACAGGGGGCGATTTATCACACTGAAGCTTTCTTT
>-|TRBV5-5|-|TRBJ2-1
CASSLVNRGLVANEQFF
TGTGCCAGCAGCTTGGTTAATCGGGGGTTGGTCGCGAATGAGCAGTTCTTC
>-|TRBV4-2|TRBD1|TRBJ1-2
CASSQVEGQNYGYTF
TGTGCCAGCAGCCAAGTGGAGGGACAGAACTATGGCTACACCTTC
>-|TRBV30|TRBD1|TRBJ1-2
CAWIIGQGYNYGYTF
TGTGCCTGGATCATCGGACAGGGCTATAACTATGGCTACACCTTC
>few|TRBV6-5|-|TRBJ1-1
CASSPGQNTEAFF
TGTGCCAGCAGCCCCGGACAGAACACTGAAGCTTTCTTT
>once|TRBV30|TRBD1|TRBJ1-5
CAWGNRGNQPQHF
TGTGCCTGGGGGAACAGGGGAAATCAGCCCCAGCATTTT
>-|TRBV5-8|-|TRBJ1-2
CASSLAGTEVGYTF
TGTGCCAGCAGCTTAGCGGGGACGGAGGTTGGCTACACCTTC
>-|TRBV16|TRBD1|TRBJ2-4
CASSFSLGTGVSDKNIQYF
TGTGCCAGCAGCTTCTCCTTGGGGACAGGGGTTTCGGACAAAAACATTCAGTACTTC
>-|TRBV28|TRBD1|TRBJ2-7
CASSLPGTGGLEQYF
TGTGCCAGCAGTTTACCCGGGACAGGGGGCCTCGAGCAGTACTTC
>-|TRBV28|-|TRBJ1-2
CASTDKGGLFGGYTF
TGTGCCAGCACTGATAAGGGAGGACTCTTCGGTGGCTACACCTTC
>-|TRBV6-2/TRBV6-3|-|TRBJ2-7
CASSRGTDSYEQYF
TGTGCCAGCAGTCGGGGAACGGACTCCTACGAGCAGTACTTC
>-|TRBV3-1/TRBV3-2|TRBD1|TRBJ1-4
CASSRSGQGTNEKLFF
TGTGCCAGCAGCCGGTCAGGACAGGGAACTAATGAAAAACTGTTTTTT
>-|TRBV10-3|-|TRBJ2-7
CAISSPESAPLYEQYF
TGTGCCATCAGTTCTCCCGAGTCCGCCCCCCTTTACGAGCAGTACTTC
>-|TRBV7-2|TRBD2|TRBJ2-7
CASSHGLAGAGYEQYF
TGTGCCAGCAGCCACGGACTAGCGGGAGCAGGTTACGAGCAGTACTTC
>-|TRBV19|TRBD2|TRBJ2-2
CASSGPLGGAGELFF
TGTGCCAGTAGTGGGCCTCTCGGGGGGGCTGGGGAGCTGTTTTTT
>-|TRBV4-1|TRBD1|TRBJ1-2
CASSQPGQRFSGYTF
TGCGCCAGCAGCCAACCGGGACAGCGCTTTTCAGGCTACACCTTC
>-|TRBV10-3|-|TRBJ1-2
CAISATGSNYGYTF
TGTGCCATCAGCGCCACAGGGTCAAACTATGGCTACACCTTC
>-|TRBV7-9|TRBD1|TRBJ1-6
CASRLTGANSPLHF
TGTGCCAGCAGGCTAACAGGGGCCAATTCACCCCTCCACTTT
>few|TRBV7-9|-|TRBJ1-4
CASSLGQGNEKLFF
TGTGCCAGCAGCTTAGGGCAGGGGAATGAGAAACTGTTTTTT
>-|TRBV7-9|TRBD2|TRBJ2-7
CASSLGGTSGRYEQYF
TGTGCCAGCAGCTTAGGGGGGACTAGCGGGAGGTACGAGCAGTACTTC
>-|TRBV2|-|TRBJ1-6
CASSGRRAGDSPLHF
TGTGCCAGCAGTGGCCGACGGGCCGGGGATTCACCCCTCCACTTT
>-|TRBV19|-|TRBJ1-5
CASRLTGDSNQPQHF
TGTGCCAGTAGGCTGACAGGAGATAGCAATCAGCCCCAGCATTTT
>-|TRBV19|-|TRBJ1-2
CASSIGDIPGYTF
TGTGCCAGTAGTATAGGGGACATCCCCGGCTACACCTTC
>-|TRBV27|-|TRBJ2-7
CASSLAQGYEQYF
TGTGCCAGCAGTTTAGCGCAGGGTTACGAGCAGTACTTC
>-|TRBV6-5|-|TRBJ1-1
CAAQGNTEAFF
TGTGCCGCACAGGGGAACACTGAAGCTTTCTTT
>-|TRBV7-9|-|TRBJ1-5
CASSLLGDGNQPQHF
TGTGCCAGCAGCTTATTAGGAGATGGCAATCAGCCCCAGCATTTT
>-|TRBV3-1/TRBV3-2|-|TRBJ1-2
CASSQELLTRGRDGYTF
TGTGCCAGCAGCCAGGAACTCCTAACCAGGGGCAGGGATGGCTACACCTTC